This T cell receptor beta chain derives from a study of tissue T cells after allogeneic stem cell transplantation (dated by TCRdb to 2022 to 2024). Broadly, across the study: Over a roughly 3-year period, a research-autopsy study prospectively enrolled six or seven adult allo-HCT recipients who had steroid-refractory GVHD. Using research autopsies of patients with and without GVHD, plus mouse models of GVHD, the study profiled TCR beta repertoires across many tissues. The human arm was a prospective observational study without blinding or randomization. Several GVHD patients had pre-transplant PBMCs available, and those PBMCs were of recipient origin. For viably preserved blood and marrow, CD3+ T cells were flow-sorted when cell numbers allowed, whereas DNA was extracted directly from smaller samples. All GVHD patients had gastrointestinal GVHD and received several lines of GVHD-directed therapy; five also had skin involvement. Every GVHD patient received a graft from a donor; a handful of grafts were unmodified and three were CD34-selected to deplete T cells. Points the paper makes about the study in general: Sampling depth was acknowledged as a limitation, and the patient cohort was both small and clinically heterogeneous. In both patients and mice, only a limited portion of the TCR repertoire detected in tissues was captured by blood and spleen T cells. Within patients, how anatomically similar the tissues were was a key factor in shaping TCR repertoire composition, regardless of disease or transplant status. Which tissue TCRs were alloreactive or antigen-specific was not determined in the study, and some clones might have been persisting host cells. Few T cell clones were found to be shared across patients, but shared repertoire signatures across patients were revealed in a tissue-specific fashion by motif-based clustering.

Regarding this clone: Which antigen it targets is not known. No much larger clonotype is one base removed from it; base qualities were not supplied.

In light of the paper, this sample's time point label describes: recipient (host-origin) PBMCs collected before allo-HCT. Receptors were amplified or captured by the immunoSEQ multiplex PCR assay. Adaptive Biotechnologies performed the TCRbeta CDR3 sequencing at survey depth and reported CDR3 sequences, V/J genes, productive frequency and template counts. Amplification of TCR beta CDR3 regions was performed from genomic DNA rather than from RNA. As for how the authors treated the data: Jensen-Shannon divergence served to quantify pairwise repertoire overlap between tissues, with 0 meaning identical and 1 meaning complete divergence. Tissues were clustered by single-linkage agglomerative hierarchical clustering of pairwise JSD values, and the clustering results were displayed as dendrograms. GLIPH2 was run on all patient samples with simulation_depth 1000, kmer_min_depth 3, cdr3_length_cutoff 8, keeping groups with more than two unique CDR3s. A standardized tissue-overlap score was generated by extrapolating Jaccard GLIPH-group overlap across patients to a standard repertoire size of 1000 clones. Linear mixed-effect models, with tissue included as a fixed effect and individual included as a random effect, were used to assess associations of diversity with clinical or experimental variables. TCRdb re-hosts the immuneACCESS table, in-frame sequences only. Its copies lack some clones; in the studies checked, an unresolved V gene accounts for under half of them, and the cause for the rest is not known. The D gene and trimming were derived from the DNA, and the V and J assignments and clone size from that table. The sample profile shows 25,000 to 30,000 clones; around 86% of them were found once. The ten most abundant clones make up less than 4.5% of the sample.

Measured from the cysteine to the phenylalanine, the CDR3 is 16 residues long. CDR3 DNA only is kept here, 48 bases in frame from base 1. Per the germline V gene, LGHNA is the CDR1 and YNFKEQ is the CDR2. The germline V and J ends show losses of 0 bases and 3 bases respectively, and no gene match explains 3 bases of the junction. This receptor chain uses TRBV4-2 and TRBJ2-3, and 10 bases in between align with TRBD1. Here the sequenced sample was blood, taken before transplantation. The sequence came from a woman between 18 and 49 years old who later had graft-versus-host disease after an allogeneic stem cell transplant. CDR3 reads: CASSQDMGQGTDTQYF. The DNA sequence is as follows: TGTGCCAGCAGCCAAGATATGGGACAGGGGACAGATACGCAGTATTTT.